The clone carrying this T cell receptor beta chain was counted between two and nine times. Its antigen is not known. TCRdb re-called the 5' RACE reads with MiXCR, one entry per CDR3 protein. The sample holds about 54,000 distinct CDR3 sequences, roughly 17% seen once. Study conclusions and caveats: The larger-cohort validation was restricted to a single TCR beta V-J rearrangement rather than whole repertoires.

Trimming shortened V by 2 bases and J by 2 bases, and 5 bases separated the two germline ends. The CDR3 is 13 amino acids. CDR1 is SGHRS and CDR2 is YFSETQ in the germline V gene. This chain uses TRBV5-1 with TRBJ2-1, with unresolved D. Sample: naive CD4+ T cells sorted from blood. The subset here: naive CD4+ T cells, CD4+CD45RA+CD25-. The sequence was obtained from a female donor with breast cancer. In nucleotides, the CDR3 is TGCGCCAGCAGCTTCCGAACCTACAATGAGCAGTTCTTC. Amino acids: CASSFRTYNEQFF.